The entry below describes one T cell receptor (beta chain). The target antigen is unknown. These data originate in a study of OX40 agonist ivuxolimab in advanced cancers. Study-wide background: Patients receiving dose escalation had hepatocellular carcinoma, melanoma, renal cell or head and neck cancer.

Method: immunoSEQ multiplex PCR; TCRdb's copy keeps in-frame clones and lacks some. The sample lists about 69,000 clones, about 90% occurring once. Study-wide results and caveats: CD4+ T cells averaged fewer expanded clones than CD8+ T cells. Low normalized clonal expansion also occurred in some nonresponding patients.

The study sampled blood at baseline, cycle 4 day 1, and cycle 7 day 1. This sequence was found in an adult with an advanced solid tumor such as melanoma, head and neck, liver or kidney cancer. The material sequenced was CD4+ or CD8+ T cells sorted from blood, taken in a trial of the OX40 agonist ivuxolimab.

The CDR3 spells CATSRGWGYEQYF. The CDR3 region has the DNA TGTGCCACCAGCAGAGGGTGGGGCTACGAGCAGTACTTC. The chain combines TRBV15 with TRBJ2-7; no clear D. From germline, CDR1 is LNHNV and CDR2 YYDKDF (reference sequence). The CDR3 spans 13 residues. The V end lost 1 base, the J end lost 3 bases, and 7 bases lay between the germline ends.